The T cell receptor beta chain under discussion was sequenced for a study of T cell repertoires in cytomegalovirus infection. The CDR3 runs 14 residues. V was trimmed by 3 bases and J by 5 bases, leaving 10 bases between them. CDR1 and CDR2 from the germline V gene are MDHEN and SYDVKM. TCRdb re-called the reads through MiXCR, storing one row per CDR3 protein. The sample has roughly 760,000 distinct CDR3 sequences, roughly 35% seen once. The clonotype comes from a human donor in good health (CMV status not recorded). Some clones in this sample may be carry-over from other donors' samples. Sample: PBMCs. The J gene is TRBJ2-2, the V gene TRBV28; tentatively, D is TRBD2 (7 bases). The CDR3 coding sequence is TGTGCCAGCAGTTTGGGGGGGCTGACCGGGGAGCTGTTTTTT. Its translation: CASSLGGLTGELFF. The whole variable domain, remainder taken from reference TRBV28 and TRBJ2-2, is DVKVTQSSRYLVKRTGEKVFLECVQDMDHENMFWYRQDPGLGLRLIYFSYDVKMKEKGDIPEGYSVSREKKERFSLILESASTNQTSMYLCASSLGGLTGELFFGEGSRLTVL.